The present T cell receptor (beta chain) was sequenced within a study of blood T cells in healthy people across ages. The CDR3 is 15 residues long. Worth noting for this clonotype: Its antigen is unidentified.

Study-level findings and limits: PBMCs were not sorted, which prevented a conclusive comparison of naive versus antigen-experienced cells. The CMV status of each donor remained undetermined, and this could have confounded shifts in expanded clonotypes.

A sample-barcoded 5' primer and a J-beta primer mix were used in a second PCR of roughly 6 to 11 cycles. TCRdb independently ran MiXCR on the 5' RACE reads; one entry per CDR3 protein. The top ten hold over 7% of the sample, which has about 1,500,000 distinct CDR3 sequences, under 30% seen once. The clonotype comes from a woman aged 25 to 45 in good health. The rearrangement joins TRBV21-1 to TRBJ1-5. TRBV21-1 is a pseudogene. The sequenced sample was blood. DNA for the CDR3: TGTGCCAGCAGCGGAAAATCGGGGAGGGACCAGCCCCAGCATTTT. The encoded protein is CASSGKSGRDQPQHF.